This is a list of T cell receptor beta chains from one sample in a study of cytomegalovirus exposure and HLA in healthy donors. Profiling relied on immunoSEQ multiplex PCR, and the TCRdb table lists in-frame clones only, not all of them. The sample lists around 77,000 clones, approximately 80% occurring once. The sequenced material came from PBMCs. The receptors stem from a middle-aged man in good health and CMV-seronegative. CDR3s include the opening cysteine and the closing phenylalanine or tryptophan. D genes are given only for firm matches. Clone size is given for some rows only: seen once, a few or many times, or a class if the clone is expanded.

V: TRBV7-3
J: TRBJ2-6
size: -
D: -
DNA: TGTGCCAGCAGCGGGGACACCAGCTCTGGGGCCAACGTCCTGCCTTTC
CDR3: CASSGDTSSGANVLPF

V: TRBV5-1
J: TRBJ2-5
size: -
D: TRBD2
DNA: TGCGCCAGCAGAGATAGCGGGGCGAAAGAGACCCAGTACTTC
CDR3: CASRDSGAKETQYF

V: TRBV15
J: TRBJ1-1
size: -
D: TRBD1
DNA: TGTGCCACCAGCAGAGGCGGGACAGGGGGGACTGAAGCTTTCTTT
CDR3: CATSRGGTGGTEAFF

V: TRBV5-6
J: TRBJ2-3
size: -
D: TRBD2
DNA: TGTGCCAGCAGCTTGGAGCGGGGGCGGGGTACGCAGTATTTT
CDR3: CASSLERGRGTQYF

V: TRBV4-2
J: TRBJ1-2
size: once
D: -
DNA: TGTGCCAGCAGCCCCATTATCCTCGGTGGCTACACCTTC
CDR3: CASSPIILGGYTF

V: TRBV2
J: TRBJ2-1
size: -
D: -
DNA: TGTGCCAGCCTGGGTGACATTTACAATGAGCAGTTCTTC
CDR3: CASLGDIYNEQFF

V: TRBV29-1
J: TRBJ2-1
size: -
D: -
DNA: TGCAGCGCCCAGGGCTCCTACAATGAGCAGTTCTTC
CDR3: CSAQGSYNEQFF

V: TRBV6-1
J: TRBJ1-2
size: -
D: -
DNA: TGTGCCAGCAGTGAAACTACCGCCCATGGCTACACCTTC
CDR3: CASSETTAHGYTF

V: TRBV6-5
J: TRBJ1-1
size: once
D: -
DNA: TGTGCCAGCAGTTACTCGATAGAGAACACTGAAGCTTTCTTT
CDR3: CASSYSIENTEAFF

V: TRBV6-5
J: TRBJ2-7
size: -
D: TRBD1
DNA: TGTGCCAGCAGTCGACAGGGGAGCTACGAGCAGTACTTC
CDR3: CASSRQGSYEQYF

V: TRBV28
J: TRBJ2-5
size: few
D: -
DNA: TGTGCCAGCTCACGGGACTCCCAGGAGACCCAGTACTTC
CDR3: CASSRDSQETQYF